Below, 23 T cell receptor beta chains from the same sample are listed, as sequenced in a study of spatial heterogeneity in lung cancer. MiXCR, applied by TCRdb to the 5' RACE reads, yields one record per CDR3 protein. The sample gives some 10,000 distinct CDR3 sequences, under 6.5% of which show up once; about 9.4% is in the top ten. Documented time point: sample taken at primary tumor resection. These receptors are not linked to any known antigen. Study results and limitations: Tumors with more nonsynonymous mutations had more expanded intratumoral alpha and beta TCRs.

The input for sequencing was lung tumor tissue, taken at surgery. The receptors originated from a male donor with early-stage non-small cell lung cancer.

This clonotype was detected many times. A library made for alpha chains picked up this beta chain off target, so its size means little. The V call is TRBV20-1, the J call TRBJ1-2, with 8 bases aligning to TRBD1. CDR1 is DFQATT, CDR2 SNEGSKA, per germline (reference sequence). The CDR3 consists of 13 residues. J lost 0 bases, V lost 6 bases, and 3 bases had no gene match. The CDR3 region has the DNA TGCAGTGCGCCGGACAGGGCTAACTATGGCTACACCTTC. This sequence encodes CSAPDRANYGYTF.

This clonotype was seen many times. This beta chain is an unintended read in a library built for alpha chains; its size means little. The chain couples TRBV19 to TRBJ1-1, with a tentative D call TRBD1 (6 bases). The V and J ends lost 4 bases and 5 bases respectively, with 17 bases between them. The CDR3 runs 15 residues. The germline CDR1 and CDR2 sequences are LNHDA and SQIVND (reference sequence). CDR3 nucleotide sequence: TGTGCCAGTAGTACCGACAGCAGGGGAAGGACTGAAGCTTTCTTT. It specifies CASSTDSRGRTEAFF. The full variable domain, rest sourced from reference TRBV19 and TRBJ1-1, is DGGITQSPKYLFRKEGQNVTLSCEQNLNHDAMYWYRQDPGQGLRLIYYSQIVNDFQKGDIAEGYSVSREKKESFPLTVTSAQKNPTAFYLCASSTDSRGRTEAFFGQGTRLTVV.

By share of the sample, this clonotype is medium-sized (0.01 to 0.1%). This beta chain is a stray sequence in a library constructed for alpha chains; its clone size is not meaningful. J is TRBJ2-7 and V is TRBV25-1; 7 bases match TRBD1. The V segment lost 2 bases and the J segment 2 bases; nucleotides outside the gene matches: 3. The CDR3 extends over 14 amino acids. Germline CDR1 MGHDK, CDR2 SYGVNS. Written as DNA, the CDR3 is TGTGCCAGCAGTGAAGACAGGGTTCCCTACGAGCAGTACTTC. It codes for CASSEDRVPYEQYF.

In its sample, this clonotype was seen many times. With the library built for alpha chains, this beta chain is off target and its frequency is not meaningful. V is TRBV6-1 and J is TRBJ2-1, with TRBD2 matching 7 bases. J lost 12 bases, V lost 8 bases, and 7 bases had no gene match. There are 11 residues in the CDR3. Looked up from germline, CDR1 is MNHNS and CDR2 is SASEGT. CDR3 DNA sequence: TGTGCCAGCGGTGCGGGGGTTGGGCAGTTCTTC. Protein sequence: CASGAGVGQFF.

Concerning this clonotype: The size of this beta chain means little, since it is a stray read in a library made for alpha chains. The chain has TRBV27 and TRBJ2-2, with 7 bases aligning to TRBD1. The J segment lost 0 bases and the V segment lost 5 bases, leaving 9 bases of the junction unmatched. Germline V CDR1 and CDR2: MNHEY, SMNVEV (reference sequence). CDR3 length equals 17 residues. The CDR3 nucleotides read TGTGCCAGCAGTCACTACCGGGACAGCCCGAACACCGGGGAGCTGTTTTTT. Its protein is CASSHYRDSPNTGELFF.

This clonotype appeared many times. This beta chain turned up in a library designed for alpha chains; as an off-target read, its abundance says little. The V call is TRBV4-1, the J call TRBJ2-3; 8 nucleotides align to TRBD2. V trimming: 1 base; J trimming: 3 bases; junction bases outside the gene matches: 6. The CDR3 sequence is 16 residues long. Germline CDR1 reads MGHRA; CDR2 reads YSYEKL. The CDR3 nucleotides read TGCGCCAGCAGCCAAGCAGGTAGCGGGGTGACAGATACGCAGTATTTT. This gives the protein CASSQAGSGVTDTQYF.

Points on this clonotype: For a library built for alpha chains, this beta chain is a stray read; little rests on its size. The rearrangement uses TRBV12-3 or TRBV12-4 and TRBJ2-7; D not certain. V lost 3 bases to trimming and J lost 5 bases, with 14 bases between them. The CDR3 consists of 14 residues. The CDR3 here is CASSFLPEVNEQYF. CDR3 in DNA: TGTGCCAGCAGTTTTCTACCCGAGGTAAACGAGCAGTACTTC.

This clonotype is labeled medium-sized (0.01 to 0.1%). This beta chain lies outside the target of a library built for alpha chains; its clone size means little. The V gene is TRBV12-3 or TRBV12-4, the J gene TRBJ1-2, with TRBD1 as a possible D gene (5 bases). Trimming removed 4 bases from V and 8 bases from J, with 11 bases in between. The CDR3 is 12 amino acids. The CDR3 reads CASSSTGDGYTF. The CDR3 DNA follows: TGTGCCAGCAGTTCGACTGGGGACGGCTACACCTTC.

This clonotype was detected ten times or more. For a library built for alpha chains, this beta chain is a stray read; little rests on its size. This sequence joins TRBV5-1 and TRBJ1-1; the D is unclear. V was trimmed by 2 bases and J by 5 bases, leaving 10 bases between them. There are 13 residues in the CDR3. CDR1 and CDR2 (germline): SGHRS, YFSETQ. Here the CDR3 reads CASSLTGRTEAFF. The CDR3 DNA is TGCGCCAGCAGCTTAACCGGGAGGACTGAAGCTTTCTTT.

This clonotype has at least ten counts. The library was built for alpha chains, so this beta chain is an off-target read and its size means little. The CDR3 coding sequence is TGTGCCAGCAGCGTTAGCGGGCGATCCTACAATGAGCAGTTCTTC. Its protein is CASSVSGRSYNEQFF. The V call is TRBV11-2, the J call TRBJ2-1; 7 bases align to TRBD2. The CDR3 has 15 residues. After removal of 5 bases from V and 1 base from J, the junction contained 5 bases not matched to a gene. CDR1 and CDR2 from the germline V gene are SGHAT and FQNNGV.

This clonotype is medium-sized by share. Since it is a stray read in a library aimed at alpha chains, this beta chain has a size that is not meaningful. The V call is TRBV20-1, the J call TRBJ2-1; 12 nucleotides agree with TRBD2. The CDR3 length is 12 residues. Germline-derived CDR1 and CDR2 are DFQATT and SNEGSKA (reference sequence). V gave up 6 bases and J gave up 15 bases; unmatched junction bases: 9. CDR3 amino acids: CSAEPGTSGLFF. The DNA for the CDR3 is TGCAGTGCAGAGCCCGGGACTAGCGGGTTGTTCTTC.

This clonotype was detected ten times or more. This beta chain represents an off-target read in a library built for alpha chains; its size is of limited meaning. The J gene is TRBJ2-5, the V gene TRBV30; D gene ambiguous. The V end lost 5 bases, the J end lost 2 bases, and 15 bases lay between the germline ends. The CDR3 consists of 14 residues. The germline CDR1 and CDR2 sequences are GTSNPN and SVGIG (reference sequence). The CDR3 spells CAWVALGSQETQYF. The DNA for the CDR3 is TGTGCCTGGGTCGCCCTGGGATCACAAGAGACCCAGTACTTC.

In its sample, this clonotype was seen many times. This beta chain is an unintended read in a library built for alpha chains; its size means little. The chain has TRBV20-1 and TRBJ2-5, with D uncertain. The CDR3 runs 12 residues. V shed 6 bases and J shed 5 bases, with 13 bases lying between them. The germline CDR1 and CDR2 sequences are DFQATT and SNEGSKA (reference sequence). This CDR3 reads CSAEKMGETQYF. The CDR3 region has the DNA TGCAGTGCCGAAAAAATGGGCGAGACCCAGTACTTC.

As regards this clonotype: With the library built for alpha chains, this beta chain is off target and its frequency is not meaningful. The rearrangement joins TRBV15 to TRBJ2-5, with TRBD2 as a possible D gene (6 bases). Trimming took off 8 bases at V and 3 bases at J, with 16 bases between the two ends. The CDR3 has 14 amino acids. In germline, CDR1 is LNHNV, CDR2 YYDKDF (reference sequence). CDR3 amino acids: CATDGGPPEETQYF. CDR3 coding DNA: TGTGCCACCGACGGAGGGCCCCCTGAAGAGACCCAGTACTTC.

This clonotype is categorized as medium-sized. This beta chain turned up in a library designed for alpha chains; as an off-target read, its abundance says little. This chain uses TRBV20-1 with TRBJ1-3, with D uncertain. This CDR3 spans 12 amino acids. The ends were cut back, 3 bases at V and 2 bases at J, with 5 bases in the middle. The germline CDR1 and CDR2 sequences are DFQATT and SNEGSKA (reference sequence). In DNA, the CDR3 is TGCAGTGCTAGTCCGGCTGGAAACACCATATATTTT. Translated: CSASPAGNTIYF.

In its sample, this clonotype ranks as medium-sized. A library made for alpha chains picked up this beta chain off target, so its size means little. Written as DNA, the CDR3 is TGTGCCAGCAGTGAAATGGCGCTAGTTGAGGACGAGCAGTACGTC. Encoded protein: CASSEMALVEDEQYV. V is TRBV2 and J is TRBJ2-7; D is unclear. This CDR3 contains 15 residues. The germline V gene has CDR1 SNHLY and CDR2 FYNNEI. Trimming removed 2 bases from V and 5 bases from J, with 16 bases in between.

By share, this clonotype ranks as medium-sized. Found in a library prepared for alpha chains, this beta chain is an off-target read, and its abundance has little meaning. V gene TRBV20-1 combines with J gene TRBJ2-7; no definite D call. From germline, CDR1 is DFQATT and CDR2 SNEGSKA (reference sequence). The V and J ends lost 4 bases and 4 bases respectively, with 17 bases between them. The length of the CDR3 is 14 residues. The CDR3 region has the DNA TGCAGTGCTACCAGGCCGCTTAATTCGTACGAGCAGTACTTC. This gives the protein CSATRPLNSYEQYF.

This clonotype was counted at least ten times. As an off-target read in a library built for alpha chains, this beta chain has a frequency of little significance. CDR3: CASRRRTSGGTGELFF. CDR3 sequence (DNA): TGTGCCAGCAGGCGACGGACTAGCGGGGGCACCGGGGAGCTGTTTTTT. The chain employs TRBV12-3 or TRBV12-4 and TRBJ2-2; TRBD2 aligns across 13 bases. This CDR3 is built from 16 residues. Unmatched junction bases numbered 5, after V lost 6 bases and J lost 4 bases.

This clonotype was picked up many times. This beta chain is a stray read from a library made for alpha chains; its abundance is not meaningful. The chain carries TRBV7-9 and TRBJ1-2; maybe TRBD1 (6 bases). From germline, CDR1 is SEHNR and CDR2 FQNEAQ (reference sequence). V shed 8 bases and J shed 5 bases, with 24 bases lying between them. This CDR3 spans 16 amino acids. The CDR3, as DNA: TGTGCCAGCGAGACGACGCAGGGGACAATAGATTATGGCTACACCTTC. It is translated as CASETTQGTIDYGYTF.

In this sample, this clonotype turned up many times. Because the library targeted alpha chains, this beta chain is an off-target read whose size means little. CDR3 residues: CASSFSWTSGYPNEQFF. The CDR3 bases are TGCGCCAGCAGCTTCAGCTGGACTAGCGGGTATCCCAATGAGCAGTTCTTC. The V and J genes are TRBV5-1 and TRBJ2-1; 11 bases fit TRBD2. This CDR3 spans 17 amino acids. Germline-derived CDR1 and CDR2 are SGHRS and YFSETQ. The ends lost 2 bases at V and 6 bases at J; junction bases unmatched: 10.

Comments on this clonotype: For a library built for alpha chains, this beta chain is a stray read; little rests on its size. The genes are TRBV7-2 and TRBJ2-2; D gene ambiguous. Trimming stripped 5 bases from V and 9 bases from J, with 16 bases between. CDR1 is SGHTA, CDR2 FQGNSA, per germline. The length of the CDR3 is 14 residues. This CDR3 reads CASSAVQGLRELFF. CDR3 DNA sequence: TGTGCCAGCAGCGCAGTCCAAGGCTTGAGGGAGCTGTTTTTT.

This clonotype was seen at least ten times. The size of this beta chain means little, since it is a stray read in a library made for alpha chains. The chain is built from TRBV24-1 and TRBJ2-1; 12 positions agree with TRBD2. CDR1 and CDR2 (germline): KGHDR, SFDVKD. The CDR3 loop spans 17 amino acids. The J segment lost 5 bases and the V segment lost 4 bases, leaving 8 bases of the junction unmatched. The CDR3, as DNA: TGTGCCACCAGTGAGGCTTCTAGCGGGAGGGTGAACAATGAGCAGTTCTTC. This encodes CATSEASSGRVNNEQFF.

With respect to this clonotype: This beta chain came through as a stray read in a library set up for alpha chains, and its size says little. The chain has TRBV4-1 and TRBJ1-4; no definite D call. Germline CDR1 is MGHRA and CDR2 is YSYEKL. This CDR3 has 16 amino acids. V dropped 3 bases and J dropped 3 bases, with 14 bases sitting between them. In DNA, the CDR3 is TGCGCCAGCAGCCAGGCCCCGACGGCCTCTAATGAAAAACTGTTTTTT. Its translation is CASSQAPTASNEKLFF.